The 30 T cell receptor beta chains listed next were all sequenced from one sample in a study of shared clonotypes between healthy human individuals. The table came from immunoSEQ multiplex PCR; TCRdb's copy has only in-frame clones and leaves some out. Of about 650,000 clones in the sample, 95% to 96% are singletons; the top ten hold 0.11%. It was CD45RO-negative cells, positively selected for CCR7, that made up naive CD8 cells, with terminally differentiated effector memory CD45RA+ cells excluded. Sample: naive CD8+ T cells sorted from blood. These receptors were taken from a woman aged 30 to 39 in good health.

V usage is TRBV7-8 and J usage is TRBJ2-5, with D perhaps matching TRBD1 (5 bases). V was cut by 5 bases and J by 5 bases, with 12 bases left in between. The CDR3 extends over 13 amino acids. The germline gives CDR1 SGHVS, CDR2 FQNEAQ. The CDR3 nucleotides are TGTGCCAGCAGCCCAAGGGGCCGGGAGACCCAGTACTTC. It yields the protein CASSPRGRETQYF.

This chain links TRBV5-4 with TRBJ2-5; 7 bases align to TRBD2. Germline V lookup: CDR1 SGHNT, CDR2 YYREEE (reference sequence). CDR3 length equals 13 residues. V gave up 7 bases and J gave up 0 bases; unmatched junction bases: 3. CDR3 nucleotide sequence: TGTGCCAGCGGGGAGGGGTACCAAGAGACCCAGTACTTC. Amino acid sequence: CASGEGYQETQYF.

The CDR3 spells CASKQGGPTEAFF. Here the CDR3 DNA reads TGTGCCAGCAAACAGGGGGGTCCCACTGAAGCTTTCTTT. This sequence joins TRBV27 and TRBJ1-1; 8 bases line up with TRBD1. The V gene end was trimmed by 7 bases and the J gene end by 4 bases; junction bases not matched to a gene: 5. Germline lookup yields CDR1 MNHEY and CDR2 SMNVEV (reference sequence). The length of the CDR3 is 13 residues.

Turning to this clone: The sample carries other DNA sequences with the same CDR3. This chain links TRBV29-1 with TRBJ2-7, with 10 bases that match TRBD1. The J segment lost 1 base and the V segment lost 1 base, leaving 1 base of the junction unmatched. This CDR3 has 14 amino acids. Per germline, CDR1 SQVTM and CDR2 ANQGSEA. CDR3 DNA: TGCAGCGTTGAAGGGACAGGGGGTTCCTACGAGCAGTACTTC. Protein sequence: CSVEGTGGSYEQYF.

The rearrangement links TRBV10-3 to TRBJ1-1; TRBD1 agrees at 7 bases. The trim removed 6 bases at V and 1 base at J, leaving 5 bases unmatched. This CDR3 contains 14 residues. Germline V gives CDR1 ENHRY, CDR2 SYGVKD. The CDR3: CAIRSGTANTEAFF. DNA for the CDR3: TGTGCCATCAGATCCGGGACAGCGAACACTGAAGCTTTCTTT.

The rearrangement uses TRBV7-8 and TRBJ2-7; 7 bases are a match to TRBD1. The CDR3 is 18 amino acids. CDR1 is SGHVS, CDR2 FQNEAQ, per germline. J gave up 6 bases and V 5 bases, and 22 bases lay outside the gene matches. CDR3 nucleotide sequence: TGTGCCAGCAGCCCCGCCCTAGGGGGCGGAGAGAGAATAGTCGAGCAGTACTTC. This translates into CASSPALGGGERIVEQYF.

The chain recombines TRBV5-1 with TRBJ2-1, with D maybe TRBD1 (9 bases). The CDR3 runs to 17 residues. Germline V gene data show CDR1 as SGHRS and CDR2 as YFSETQ. V was trimmed by 1 base and J by 6 bases, leaving 20 bases between them. CDR3 protein: CASSLSTVAGQGNEQFF. In DNA, the CDR3 is TGCGCCAGCAGCTTGTCTACAGTAGCGGGACAGGGCAATGAGCAGTTCTTC.

The rearrangement joins TRBV27 to TRBJ2-3; D remains ambiguous. Germline V gene data show CDR1 as MNHEY and CDR2 as SMNVEV (reference sequence). There are 20 residues in the CDR3. V shed 0 bases and J shed 2 bases, with 24 bases lying between them. DNA of the CDR3: TGTGCCAGCAGTTTATCGTCCCCCCCCAGGACGAACCCAATCACAGATACGCAGTATTTT. Its protein is CASSLSSPPRTNPITDTQYF.

CDR3 amino acids: CATKTDLYEQYF. DNA of the CDR3: TGTGCCACAAAGACAGATCTCTACGAGCAGTACTTC. V usage is TRBV2 and J usage is TRBJ2-7, with D possibly matching TRBD1 (5 bases). Trimming took 10 bases from V and 3 from J, leaving 13 bases between them. The germline V gene encodes CDR1 SNHLY and CDR2 FYNNEI. The length of the CDR3 is 12 residues. The complete variable domain, with remaining parts taken from reference TRBV2 and TRBJ2-7, reads EPEVTQTPSHQVTQMGQEVILRCVPISNHLYFYWYRQILGQKVEFLVSFYNNEISEKSEIFDDQFSVERPDGSNFTLKIRSTKLEDSAMYFCATKTDLYEQYFGPGTRLTVT.

The chain joins TRBV29-1 to TRBJ2-7; no definite D call. V lost 7 bases, J lost 0 bases, and 7 bases lay in between. Germline V gene sequence: CDR1 SQVTM, CDR2 ANQGSEA. CDR3 size: 11 residues. For the CDR3, the DNA is TGCAGCGCCCTCGACTCCTACGAGCAGTACTTC. This sequence encodes CSALDSYEQYF.

The chain recombines TRBV7-2 with TRBJ1-5, with D possibly matching TRBD1 (5 bases). The CDR3 runs 14 residues. V shed 1 base and J shed 7 bases, with 11 bases lying between them. Germline-derived CDR1 and CDR2 are SGHTA and FQGNSA. Written as DNA, the CDR3 is TGTGCCAGCAGCTTAGACCCAGAGGGGCAGCCCCAGCATTTT. Translating it yields CASSLDPEGQPQHF.

V gene TRBV27 combines with J gene TRBJ1-2, with a possible D match to TRBD1 (6 bases). The V gene lost 1 base and the J gene lost 3 bases, with 9 bases spanning the gap. CDR3 length equals 14 residues. Germline CDR1 is MNHEY and CDR2 is SMNVEV (reference sequence). CDR3 sequence reads: CASSLWPGDYGYTF. The CDR3 bases are TGTGCCAGCAGTTTATGGCCAGGGGACTATGGCTACACCTTC.

The chain combines TRBV7-9 with TRBJ1-1; a weak D match, TRBD1 (6 bases). Germline CDR1 is SEHNR and CDR2 is FQNEAQ (reference sequence). Trimming cost V 3 bases and J 3 bases, with 11 bases left between them. This CDR3 contains 14 residues. Here the CDR3 DNA reads TGTGCCAGCAGCTTCAAGGGGGGGTACACTGAAGCTTTCTTT. Its translation is CASSFKGGYTEAFF.

The genes are TRBV28 and TRBJ1-5, with D possibly being TRBD1 (6 bases). The CDR3 is 14 residues long. The V and J ends lost 7 bases and 0 bases respectively, with 10 bases between them. Germline V gene sequence: CDR1 MDHEN, CDR2 SYDVKM. DNA for the CDR3: TGTGCCAGCAATAGGGGGTATAGCAATCAGCCCCAGCATTTT. Protein sequence: CASNRGYSNQPQHF.

The J gene is TRBJ2-1, the V gene TRBV27, with a weak D call TRBD1 (5 bases). Germline lookup yields CDR1 MNHEY and CDR2 SMNVEV (reference sequence). The CDR3 extends over 17 amino acids. The germline V and J ends were trimmed by 0 bases and 3 bases, with 15 bases remaining between them. The CDR3 protein is CASSLSPGYGGYNEQFF. CDR3 bases: TGTGCCAGCAGTTTATCGCCAGGGTATGGTGGCTACAATGAGCAGTTCTTC.

Worth noting for this clone: The sample contains more than one DNA sequence encoding this CDR3. This chain joins TRBV9 and TRBJ2-3; D remains unclear. The germline V gene has CDR1 SGDLS and CDR2 YYNGEE. V shed 2 bases and J shed 3 bases, with 4 bases lying between them. There are 12 residues in the CDR3. The CDR3 sequence: CASSVGTDTQYF. CDR3 in DNA: TGTGCCAGCAGCGTGGGGACAGATACGCAGTATTTT. Drawing the rest from reference TRBV9 and TRBJ2-3, the complete variable domain is DSGVTQTPKHLITATGQRVTLRCSPRSGDLSVYWYQQSLDQGLQFLIQYYNGEERAKGNILERFSAQQFPDLHSELNLSSLELGDSALYFCASSVGTDTQYFGPGTRLTVL.

The chain recombines TRBV27 with TRBJ1-1; possibly TRBD1 for D (5 bases). Trimming pared 6 bases from V and 13 bases from J, leaving 21 bases between. This CDR3 is 13 amino acids long. Germline assignment: CDR1 MNHEY and CDR2 SMNVEV (reference sequence). The CDR3 region has the DNA TGTGCCAGCAGGGCGGGAGGGGCGCCCCAATTTTTCTTT. This codes for CASRAGGAPQFFF.

The V gene is TRBV4-1, the J gene TRBJ1-1, with D possibly TRBD1 on 6 matching bases. The CDR3 sequence is 15 residues long. Trimming left V 5 bases short and J 1 base short, with 14 bases between. Germline CDR1 is MGHRA and CDR2 is YSYEKL. The DNA for the CDR3 is TGCGCCAGCAGCTCCCGGGAGGGACAGAACACTGAAGCTTTCTTT. It is translated as CASSSREGQNTEAFF.

This sequence joins TRBV6-5 and TRBJ2-7; the match to TRBD2 covers 13 bases. V was clipped by 0 bases and J by 2 bases; unmatched bases: 1. This CDR3 has 16 residues. In germline, CDR1 is MNHEY, CDR2 SVGAGI. The CDR3: CASSYSGTSGTYEQYF. The CDR3 DNA is TGTGCCAGCAGTTACTCCGGGACTAGCGGGACCTACGAGCAGTACTTC.

This chain joins TRBV29-1 and TRBJ2-5; 10 bases fit TRBD2. The J call could be wrong; TRBJ2-7 is a better fit for the DNA end. CDR3 length: 14 amino acids. CDR1 and CDR2 (germline): SQVTM, ANQGSEA. CDR3 sequence (DNA): TGCAGCGTTGGGGAGCGGGGGGGCTCCTACGAGCAGTACTTC. Its translation: CSVGERGGSYEQYF.

The V gene is TRBV2, the J gene TRBJ1-1; TRBD1 is a possible D gene (5 bases). Per germline, CDR1 SNHLY and CDR2 FYNNEI. The CDR3 is 13 amino acids. V was shortened by 4 bases and J by 8 bases, with 14 bases between the two germline ends. CDR3 protein: CASSVSSGVEAFF. The CDR3, as DNA: TGTGCCAGCAGTGTTTCTTCGGGGGTAGAAGCTTTCTTT.

The rearrangement uses TRBV28 and TRBJ2-1; maybe TRBD2 (6 bases). Trimming removed 6 bases at V and 7 bases at J, with 10 bases between. The CDR3 runs 12 residues. CDR1 and CDR2 (germline): MDHEN, SYDVKM. CDR3 residues: CASRGLRNEQFF. CDR3 coding DNA: TGTGCCAGCAGGGGACTTCGAAATGAGCAGTTCTTC.

The chain recombines TRBV4-1 with TRBJ1-1; TRBD1 is a possible D gene (5 bases). The CDR3 has 14 residues. Trimming stripped 1 base from V and 1 base from J, with 7 bases between. Germline V gene data show CDR1 as MGHRA and CDR2 as YSYEKL. In nucleotides, the CDR3 is TGCGCCAGCAGCCAAGCCAGGGAGAACACTGAAGCTTTCTTT. It translates to CASSQARENTEAFF.

The chain has TRBV28 and TRBJ2-1; TRBD2 matches at 13 bases. V was pared by 5 bases and J by 0 bases, with 10 bases of the junction left unmatched. The CDR3 sequence is 19 residues long. Looked up from germline, CDR1 is MDHEN and CDR2 is SYDVKM. CDR3 DNA: TGTGCCAGCAGTCCACCGGGACTAGCGGGATCCAGCTCCTACAATGAGCAGTTCTTC. Translation gives CASSPPGLAGSSSYNEQFF.

This chain joins TRBV28 and TRBJ2-7; D might be TRBD1 (6 bases). The CDR3 is 17 residues long. The V and J ends lost 5 bases and 4 bases respectively, with 24 bases between them. Looked up from germline, CDR1 is MDHEN and CDR2 is SYDVKM. CDR3 nucleotides: TGTGCCAGCAGTCAACCCTCGGGACAATCCTTGAGATACGAGCAGTACTTC. Residues: CASSQPSGQSLRYEQYF.

The chain couples TRBV5-6 to TRBJ2-7, with no clear D. The CDR3 spans 14 residues. V lost 2 bases and J 3 bases, leaving 12 bases between the germline ends. Germline V gives CDR1 SGHDT, CDR2 YYEEEE. CDR3 nucleotides: TGTGCCAGCAGCTTCCCGGGCAGTTTCTACGAGCAGTACTTC. Amino acids: CASSFPGSFYEQYF.

For this clone: Additional DNA sequences in this sample encode the identical CDR3. CDR3 region: CASSEPGDTQYF. In DNA form, the CDR3 reads TGTGCCAGCAGTGAACCGGGGGATACGCAGTATTTT. The chain has TRBV2 and TRBJ2-3, with a tentative D call TRBD2 (5 bases). The germline gives CDR1 SNHLY, CDR2 FYNNEI. Trimming pared 2 bases from V and 6 bases from J, leaving 6 bases between. The CDR3 runs to 12 residues.

V gene TRBV2 combines with J gene TRBJ2-3; no clear D. Per the germline V gene, CDR1 is SNHLY and CDR2 is FYNNEI. The CDR3 loop spans 11 amino acids. V dropped 7 bases and J dropped 6 bases, with 8 bases sitting between them. CDR3 region: CASMFADTQYF. In DNA, the CDR3 is TGTGCCAGCATGTTCGCGGATACGCAGTATTTT. The complete variable domain, with remaining parts taken from reference TRBV2 and TRBJ2-3, reads EPEVTQTPSHQVTQMGQEVILRCVPISNHLYFYWYRQILGQKVEFLVSFYNNEISEKSEIFDDQFSVERPDGSNFTLKIRSTKLEDSAMYFCASMFADTQYFGPGTRLTVL.

This chain links TRBV10-1 with TRBJ1-1; tentative D call: TRBD1 (6 bases). The germline V and J ends were trimmed by 10 bases and 3 bases, with 9 bases remaining between them. CDR3 length equals 11 residues. Germline V gene data show CDR1 as WNHNN and CDR2 as SYGVQD (reference sequence). The CDR3 nucleotides read TGCGCCAACCACAGGGACACTGAAGCTTTCTTT. It is translated as CANHRDTEAFF.

The V and J genes are TRBV7-9 and TRBJ1-2, with 7 bases fitting TRBD1. Germline assignment: CDR1 SEHNR and CDR2 FQNEAQ (reference sequence). V was pared by 1 base and J by 7 bases, with 3 bases of the junction left unmatched. The CDR3 spans 13 residues. The CDR3 coding sequence is TGTGCCAGCAGCTTAGGACAGGGAAGTGGCTACACCTTC. This translates into CASSLGQGSGYTF.